Sequencing of this T cell receptor beta chain was carried out in a study of blood T cells in healthy people across ages. Study-wide points: The unsorted PBMCs prevented any conclusive comparison of naive versus antigen-experienced cells. The fall in TCR beta diversity per million T cells was roughly linear with age. Estimated diversity, derived from one million T cells, was regarded as an underestimate.

Primers used in a second PCR of roughly 7 to 12 cycles were a sample-barcoded 5' primer and a J-beta primer mix. TCRdb reanalysed the 5' RACE reads using MiXCR and keeps one entry per CDR3 protein. The table has around 1,800,000 distinct CDR3 sequences, around 40% seen once. Note on this clonotype: The antigen is undetermined.

Germline V lookup: CDR1 MNHNY, CDR2 SVGAGI (reference sequence). The V and J ends lost 5 bases and 2 bases, in that order; junction bases with no gene match: 6. This CDR3 comprises 16 residues. Sequenced material: blood. The receptor's source is a human donor in good health. J is TRBJ2-3 and V is TRBV6-6; 11 nucleotides match TRBD2. CDR3 residues: CASSSSGGANTDTQYF. The CDR3 coding sequence is TGTGCCAGCAGTAGTAGCGGGGGGGCTAACACAGATACGCAGTATTTT.